The rows below give T cell receptor beta chains drawn from one sample of a study of blood T cell repertoires in COVID-19. The table came from immunoSEQ multiplex PCR; TCRdb's copy has only in-frame clones and leaves some out. The sample includes approximately 160,000 clones, under 85% seen only once; the top ten take about 3%. Sequences were obtained from peripheral blood. Receptor source: an older man with acute or convalescent COVID-19. The CDR3 runs from the conserved cysteine through the conserved F or W. The order of the fields is D gene, J gene, V gene, clone size, CDR3 DNA, CDR3 protein. A D gene is named only where the DNA matches it firmly. Clone size is not always given. Where it is, it says once, few, many or a class for expanded clones.

TRBD1,TRBJ1-2,TRBV28,few,TGTGCCAGCAGCCAGGGACAGCACTATGGCTACACCTTC,CASSQGQHYGYTF
.,TRBJ1-1,TRBV29-1,few,TGCAGCGCTAGGACAGCAGCAACTGAAGCTTTCTTT,CSARTAATEAFF
.,TRBJ1-4,TRBV7-2,.,TGTGCCAGCAGCCCGCAGGGGTATATTAATGAAAAACTGTTTTTT,CASSPQGYINEKLFF
.,TRBJ2-3,TRBV12-5,.,TGTGCTAGTGCCGCCCTAATAACTAGCACCGGGACAGATACGCAGTATTTT,CASAALITSTGTDTQYF
TRBD2,TRBJ2-3,TRBV3-1/TRBV3-2,.,TGTGCCAGCAGCCAAGATCAGGGACTAGCGGGCCGCTTTGATACGCAGTATTTT,CASSQDQGLAGRFDTQYF
TRBD1,TRBJ2-1,TRBV29-1,.,TGCAGCGGCGGACAGGGTCCCTACAATGAGCAGTTCTTC,CSGGQGPYNEQFF
.,TRBJ1-5,TRBV5-1,.,TGCGCCAGCAGCTCGGCCGGGATAAATCAGCCCCAGCATTTT,CASSSAGINQPQHF
TRBD1,TRBJ2-5,TRBV19,.,TGTGCCAGTAGTATAAAGGGACAGTGGCAAGAGACCCAGTACTTC,CASSIKGQWQETQYF
TRBD1,TRBJ2-2,TRBV10-1,.,TGCGCCAGCAGTGGGACAGGGCACACCGGGGAGCTGTTTTTT,CASSGTGHTGELFF
TRBD2,TRBJ2-1,TRBV19,.,TGTGCCAGTAGGCCTGACCTGGGACTAGCGGCAACCGTTGAGCAGTTCTTC,CASRPDLGLAATVEQFF
.,TRBJ2-7,TRBV5-4,.,TGTGCCAGCAGCTCTGGAGGATACGAGCAGTACTTC,CASSSGGYEQYF
TRBD1,TRBJ2-2,TRBV25-1,.,TGTGCCAGCAGTGGACAGGGAATCACCGGGGAGCTGTTTTTT,CASSGQGITGELFF
TRBD1,TRBJ2-1,TRBV6-5,.,TGTGCCAGCAGAGAGGGACAGGGTGGAAATGAGCAGTTCTTC,CASREGQGGNEQFF
.,TRBJ2-5,TRBV3-1/TRBV3-2,.,TGTGCCAGCCAAAGGGGGGAGACCCAGTACTTC,CASQRGETQYF
.,TRBJ2-7,TRBV12-3/TRBV12-4,.,TGTGCCAGCAGTTTGGGGCCCGAGCAGTACTTC,CASSLGPEQYF
.,TRBJ2-3,TRBV5-1,.,TGCGCCAGCAGCCCGGACATCTCCGTAAGCACAGATACGCAGTATTTT,CASSPDISVSTDTQYF
.,TRBJ1-1,TRBV12-5,.,TGTGCTAGTGGTTTGGTGATTCTGCCAGGGAACACTGAAGCTTTCTTT,CASGLVILPGNTEAFF
.,TRBJ1-1,TRBV2,.,TGTGCCAGCAGTGAAGTGTCAGGGGATCTCACTGAAGCTTTCTTT,CASSEVSGDLTEAFF
TRBD1,TRBJ2-1,TRBV19,.,TGTGCCAGTAGGCCGCGAGGGACAGGGGGCAATGAGCAGTTCTTC,CASRPRGTGGNEQFF
TRBD2,TRBJ2-3,TRBV13,.,TGTGCCAGCAGCCCGCCGGGACTAGCGGGGGGGCGGTTTGCCAAAAATACGCAGTATTTT,CASSPPGLAGGRFAKNTQYF
.,TRBJ2-7,TRBV12-3/TRBV12-4,.,TGTGCCAGCAGCCTACTCCGGGACTCCGAGCAGTACTTC,CASSLLRDSEQYF
TRBD1,TRBJ1-5,TRBV6-5,few,TGTGCCAGCAGACCCGGGACAGGGGGCAATCAGCCCCAGCATTTT,CASRPGTGGNQPQHF
TRBD1,TRBJ1-5,TRBV5-8,.,TGTGCCAGCAGCTTGGAGCAGGGGGCTAGGAATCAGCCCCAGCATTTT,CASSLEQGARNQPQHF
.,TRBJ1-2,TRBV7-9,.,TGTGCCAGCAGCTTACGGGGTTCGGGCTATGGCTACACCTTC,CASSLRGSGYGYTF
TRBD1,TRBJ2-3,TRBV7-3,.,TGTGCCAGCACCCCGACAGGGGGCACAGATACGCAGTATTTT,CASTPTGGTDTQYF
.,TRBJ2-7,TRBV5-1,few,TGCGCCAGCAGCGCGGGACCCCCCTACGAGCAGTACTTC,CASSAGPPYEQYF
.,TRBJ2-7,TRBV9,medium-sized,TGTGCCAGCAGCGGGCCCTACGAGCAGTACTTC,CASSGPYEQYF
TRBD1,TRBJ1-1,TRBV19,few,TGTGCCAGTAGTATGACAGGGGACTACACTGAAGCTTTCTTT,CASSMTGDYTEAFF
.,TRBJ2-3,TRBV2,.,TGTGCCAGCGGGGGACTGTTGGGACAGACCACAGATACGCAGTATTTT,CASGGLLGQTTDTQYF